This T cell receptor (beta chain) was retrieved from a study of metastatic and nonmetastatic thyroid tumors. At the level of the study: Across blood and tumor or nodule tissue, repertoires from malignant and benign thyroid patients were compared with one another.

This clone came up a few times. Antigen: not known. Patients were all untreated before their thyroid surgery. In the original processing: Differences in CDR3 between clinicopathological groups were drawn on to build a classifier intended to discriminate distant-metastatic papillary thyroid cancer patients. With MiXCR, TCRdb called clones anew from the PCR reads. Clone size and V and J calls follow TCRdb, not the original study. Of 6,600 or so clones listed, approximately 28% were seen once; the top ten hold approximately 15%. Broader study findings: Compared with benign nodules, malignant thyroid tumors were reported to have significantly higher TCR beta diversity in both blood and tumor.

The CDR3 is made up of 14 amino acids. J was trimmed by 2 bases and V by 3 bases; bases with no gene match: 0. Sequencing was done on a sample of adjacent normal tissue. The receptor was derived from a female donor with papillary thyroid cancer or a benign thyroid nodule (not recorded which). Some clones in this sample may be carry-over from other donors' samples. This rearrangement joins TRBV12-3 or TRBV12-4 to TRBJ1-5, with TRBD1 matching over 8 bases. CDR3 coding DNA: TGTGCCAGCAGTTTGGGACAGGGCAATCAGCCCCAGCATTTT. Protein sequence: CASSLGQGNQPQHF.